The 30 T cell receptor beta chains listed next were all sequenced from one sample in a study of blood T cell repertoires in COVID-19 (dated by TCRdb to 2019 to 2021). Library preparation was by the immunoSEQ multiplex PCR assay. In its TCRdb copy, this immuneACCESS table keeps in-frame sequences only and misses some clones. Where compared with another copy, unresolved V genes explain less than half of these, and the others have no known cause. This sample holds 240,000 or so clones; around 86% were observed only once. The top ten constitute 3.3% of the sample. Sequenced sample: PBMCs or T cells enriched from blood (not recorded which). The source of these receptors is a woman between 35 and 50 years old with acute COVID-19.

The rearrangement links TRBV19 to TRBJ2-1; 9 bases map to TRBD2. Per germline, CDR1 LNHDA and CDR2 SQIVND (reference sequence). The CDR3 runs to 15 residues. The ends lost 3 bases at V and 6 bases at J; junction bases unmatched: 6. The CDR3 DNA is TGTGCCAGTAGTATGCGAGCGGGAGGAGGCAATGAGCAGTTCTTC. Its protein is CASSMRAGGGNEQFF.

The chain links TRBV5-1 to TRBJ2-7, with TRBD1 matching over 12 bases. CDR1 is SGHRS and CDR2 is YFSETQ in the germline V gene. The CDR3 is 18 amino acids. The J segment lost 2 bases and the V segment lost 5 bases, leaving 14 bases of the junction unmatched. CDR3 residues: CASSSRDRGRGTTYEQYF. The CDR3 DNA reads as TGCGCCAGCAGTTCCCGGGACAGGGGGCGCGGAACTACCTACGAGCAGTACTTC.

This clone occurred a few times. The rearrangement uses TRBV13 and TRBJ1-1, with a weak D call TRBD1 (5 bases). The length of the CDR3 is 14 residues. Trimming left V 2 bases short and J 3 bases short, with 10 bases between. Germline V gives CDR1 PRHDT, CDR2 FYEKMQ (reference sequence). CDR3 sequence reads: CASSLPDTDTEAFF. Here the CDR3 DNA reads TGTGCCAGCAGCTTACCGGACACCGACACTGAAGCTTTCTTT.

The gene calls are TRBV2 and TRBJ2-1; the D gene is possibly TRBD2 (5 bases). The V end was cut by 5 bases, the J end by 2 bases, with 10 bases between. This CDR3 has 14 residues. The germline gives CDR1 SNHLY, CDR2 FYNNEI. The DNA of the CDR3 is TGTGCCAGCAGTATCGCGCGGGCCTACAATGAGCAGTTCTTC. Amino acids: CASSIARAYNEQFF.

The chain employs TRBV11-3 and TRBJ2-5; no clear D gene. This CDR3 has 15 residues. The ends were cut back, 0 bases at V and 5 bases at J, with 13 bases in the middle. CDR1 and CDR2 (germline): SGHNT, YENEEA. The CDR3 spells CASSLDSIAAETQYF. CDR3 in DNA: TGTGCCAGCAGCTTAGATAGTATCGCCGCGGAGACCCAGTACTTC. Using reference TRBV11-3 and TRBJ2-5 for the parts outside the CDR3, the full variable domain is EAGVVQSPRYKIIEKKQPVAFWCNPISGHNTLYWYLQNLGQGPELLIRYENEEAVDDSQLPKDRFSAERLKGVDSTLKIQPAELGDSAVYLCASSLDSIAAETQYFGPGTRLLVL.

The gene calls are TRBV6-5 and TRBJ2-1; 12 bases fit TRBD2. The germline gives CDR1 MNHEY, CDR2 SVGAGI. With 5 bases clipped from V and 4 bases from J, the junction kept 3 bases outside the gene matches. The CDR3 totals 15 residues. In DNA, the CDR3 is TGTGCCAGCAGTAACGGACTAGCGGGATACAATGAGCAGTTCTTC. Translation gives CASSNGLAGYNEQFF.

The rearrangement uses TRBV5-1 and TRBJ2-1, with D possibly matching TRBD2 (5 bases). Looked up from germline, CDR1 is SGHRS and CDR2 is YFSETQ. V dropped 4 bases and J dropped 1 base, with 15 bases sitting between them. CDR3 size: 16 residues. The CDR3 loop reads CASSRRTSNSYNEQFF. The CDR3 nucleotides are TGCGCCAGCAGCCGGCGGACTTCTAATTCCTACAATGAGCAGTTCTTC.

The chain recombines TRBV18 with TRBJ1-3; D gene ambiguous. CDR3 length: 15 amino acids. Trimming removed 3 bases from V and 1 base from J, with 10 bases in between. Per germline, CDR1 KGHSH and CDR2 LQKENI. This chain's CDR3 is CASSPQVASGNTIYF. In DNA, the CDR3 is TGTGCCAGCTCACCTCAGGTCGCATCTGGAAACACCATATATTTT. Drawing the rest from reference TRBV18 and TRBJ1-3, the complete variable domain is NAGVMQNPRHLVRRRGQEARLRCSPMKGHSHVYWYRQLPEEGLKFMVYLQKENIIDESGMPKERFSAEFPKEGPSILRIQQVVRGDSAAYFCASSPQVASGNTIYFGEGSWLTVV.

The chain is built from TRBV11-3 and TRBJ2-1; weak D call: TRBD2 (6 bases). The germline V gene has CDR1 SGHNT and CDR2 YENEEA. The CDR3 is made up of 18 amino acids. V lost 4 bases and J lost 0, with 19 bases in between. For the CDR3, the DNA is TGTGCCAGCAGCTCGCCGGGACTCCCGAGGAGCTCCTACAATGAGCAGTTCTTC. Amino acid sequence: CASSSPGLPRSSYNEQFF.

The CDR3 here is CASSEQGGITEAFF. Here the CDR3 DNA reads TGTGCCAGCAGTGAACAGGGTGGAATAACTGAAGCTTTCTTT. The chain couples TRBV25-1 to TRBJ1-1; perhaps TRBD1 as D (5 bases). Germline CDR1 MGHDK, CDR2 SYGVNS. The V end was cut by 2 bases, the J end by 5 bases, with 12 bases between. The CDR3 is 14 amino acids.

This chain connects TRBV5-1 to TRBJ1-2; TRBD1 matches at 9 bases. This CDR3 region has 13 residues. Germline V gene sequence: CDR1 SGHRS, CDR2 YFSETQ. Trimming removed 0 bases from V and 10 bases from J; junction bases left unmatched: 4. The CDR3 is CASSLGQGVIYTF. As DNA, the CDR3 is TGCGCCAGCAGCTTGGGACAGGGGGTTATCTACACCTTC.

The chain has TRBV19 and TRBJ2-5, with 8 bases fitting TRBD1. V was clipped by 11 bases and J by 2 bases; unmatched bases: 10. The CDR3 extends over 14 amino acids. CDR1 is LNHDA, CDR2 SQIVND, per germline (reference sequence). The CDR3 sequence: CAREGGQVQETQYF. Written as DNA, the CDR3 is TGTGCCCGGGAAGGGGGACAGGTTCAAGAGACCCAGTACTTC.

The gene calls are TRBV30 and TRBJ2-1; the match to TRBD2 covers 9 bases. This CDR3 comprises 16 residues. The V gene end was trimmed by 2 bases and the J gene end by 3 bases; junction bases not matched to a gene: 8. Germline lookup yields CDR1 GTSNPN and CDR2 SVGIG (reference sequence). CDR3 sequence: CAWSTAGTSRYNEQFF. The CDR3 bases are TGTGCCTGGAGTACAGCCGGGACTAGCCGCTACAATGAGCAGTTCTTC.

The rearrangement links TRBV5-5 to TRBJ2-7; possibly TRBD2 for D (6 bases). Deletions cut 0 bases from V and 5 bases from J, with 9 bases between. Germline CDR1 and CDR2: SGHKS and YYEKEE (reference sequence). The CDR3 runs 13 residues. In DNA, the CDR3 is TGTGCCAGCAGCTTGGGCGGGATTAACGAGCAGTACTTC. Its protein product is CASSLGGINEQYF.

This clone was picked up one time. This chain connects TRBV7-9 to TRBJ2-7; the match to TRBD2 covers 11 bases. This CDR3 contains 13 residues. The J segment lost 8 bases and the V segment lost 5 bases, leaving 5 bases of the junction unmatched. The germline V gene encodes CDR1 SEHNR and CDR2 FQNEAQ (reference sequence). The CDR3 bases are TGTGCCAGCAGCGAAGGGACTAGCGGAAAGCAGTACTTC. Translation: CASSEGTSGKQYF. Filled out from reference TRBV7-9 and TRBJ2-7, the complete variable domain reads DTGVSQNPRHKITKRGQNVTFRCDPISEHNRLYWYRQTLGQGPEFLTYFQNEAQLEKSRLLSDRFSAERPKGSFSTLEIQRTEQGDSAMYLCASSEGTSGKQYFGPGTRLTVT.

A few counts support this clone. The chain uses TRBV7-9 and TRBJ1-1; tentatively, D is TRBD1 (5 bases). The V end was cut by 1 base, the J end by 0 bases, with 15 bases between. Germline V lookup: CDR1 SEHNR, CDR2 FQNEAQ (reference sequence). The CDR3 consists of 17 residues. The CDR3 region has the DNA TGTGCCAGCAGCTTAGTGCAAGGGGTATACATGAACACTGAAGCTTTCTTT. The encoded protein is CASSLVQGVYMNTEAFF.

The chain uses TRBV29-1 and TRBJ1-1, with TRBD1 as a possible D gene (5 bases). The V end was cut by 4 bases, the J end by 4 bases, with 13 bases between. CDR1 is SQVTM and CDR2 is ANQGSEA in the germline V gene. The CDR3 is 13 residues long. In DNA form, the CDR3 reads TGCAGCGTTGTGCGGGGGAGGGTCACTGAAGCTTTCTTT. Its protein is CSVVRGRVTEAFF.

CDR3 protein: CASSEDPGGANVLTF. The CDR3 DNA is TGTGCCAGCAGTGAAGACCCGGGTGGGGCCAACGTCCTGACTTTC. The chain joins TRBV6-1 to TRBJ2-6; D uncertain. This CDR3 contains 15 residues. Germline V gene lookup returns CDR1 MNHNS and CDR2 SASEGT. V was clipped by 1 base and J by 3 bases, with 7 bases between them.

The chain carries TRBV6-2 or TRBV6-3 and TRBJ2-3, with 7 bases matching TRBD2. Germline V gene lookup returns CDR1 MNHEY and CDR2 SVGEGT. The CDR3 sequence is 14 residues long. After removal of 2 bases from V and 4 bases from J, the junction contained 3 bases not matched to a gene. In DNA form, the CDR3 reads TGTGCCAGCAGTTACGAACTAGCGTCAGATACGCAGTATTTT. Amino acid sequence: CASSYELASDTQYF.

This clone was observed many times. The rearrangement uses TRBV6-1 and TRBJ2-5; 15 nucleotides align to TRBD2. This CDR3 is built from 15 residues. Germline values: CDR1 MNHNS, CDR2 SASEGT. J gave up 4 bases and V 3 bases, and 0 bases lay outside the gene matches. The CDR3 reads CASSEGLAGGETQYF. The CDR3 nucleotides read TGTGCCAGCAGTGAGGGACTAGCGGGAGGAGAGACCCAGTACTTC.

The chain is built from TRBV3-1 (or the pseudogene TRBV3-2) and TRBJ2-5; weak D call: TRBD1 (5 bases). This CDR3 is 14 amino acids long. Trimming shortened V by 3 bases and J by 5 bases, and 13 bases separated the two germline ends. The germline V gene has CDR1 LGHDT and CDR2 YNNKEL (reference sequence). CDR3 nucleotide sequence: TGTGCCAGCAGCCACCGACAGTCAGGGGAGACCCAGTACTTC. Translation: CASSHRQSGETQYF.

The chain carries TRBV6-1 and TRBJ2-1; tentative D call: TRBD2 (5 bases). Trimming shortened V by 0 bases and J by 9 bases, and 9 bases separated the two germline ends. CDR1 and CDR2 (germline): MNHNS, SASEGT. The CDR3 runs 13 residues. CDR3: CASSEARVAEQFF. In DNA form, the CDR3 reads TGTGCCAGCAGTGAAGCGCGGGTAGCTGAGCAGTTCTTC.

V gene TRBV24-1 combines with J gene TRBJ2-2, with a weak D call TRBD2 (6 bases). The CDR3 consists of 15 residues. The V end lost 5 bases, the J end lost 4 bases, and 13 bases lay between the germline ends. The germline V gene encodes CDR1 KGHDR and CDR2 SFDVKD. The CDR3 sequence: CATSVPMGGTGELFF. CDR3 DNA sequence: TGTGCCACCAGTGTTCCGATGGGGGGCACCGGGGAGCTGTTTTTT.

The V gene is TRBV5-1, the J gene TRBJ1-2, with D possibly being TRBD1 (5 bases). CDR3 length: 13 amino acids. Between the trimmed V and J ends, which lost 4 bases and 5 bases, there was a span of 12 bases. Germline V gives CDR1 SGHRS, CDR2 YFSETQ. CDR3 DNA: TGCGCCAGCAGCCCCAGGGAGGGATATGGCTACACCTTC. Translating it yields CASSPREGYGYTF.

The V gene is TRBV5-1, the J gene TRBJ2-5; 9 bases fit TRBD2. CDR1 is SGHRS, CDR2 YFSETQ, per germline. J lost 1 base, V lost 5 bases, and 9 bases had no gene match. The CDR3 extends over 16 amino acids. The CDR3, as DNA: TGCGCCAGCAGACAGACTAGCGGCACAATCCAAGAGACCCAGTACTTC. Its protein product is CASRQTSGTIQETQYF.

The CDR3 DNA sequence: TGTGCCAGCTCACCGAAGGGGAGGGATTCACCCCTCCACTTT. Translated: CASSPKGRDSPLHF. V is TRBV18 and J is TRBJ1-6; D is perhaps TRBD1 (5 bases). The germline V and J ends were trimmed by 3 bases and 8 bases, with 11 bases remaining between them. The CDR3 covers 14 residues. Germline assignment: CDR1 KGHSH and CDR2 LQKENI.

This chain uses TRBV6-5 with TRBJ2-7; 10 bases match TRBD1. Trimming at V came to 5 bases and at J to 2 bases, leaving 3 bases not matched to a gene. The CDR3 extends over 14 amino acids. Germline values: CDR1 MNHEY, CDR2 SVGAGI. The DNA of the CDR3 is TGTGCCAGCAGTACCGGGACAGGGGCCTACGAGCAGTACTTC. Amino acid sequence: CASSTGTGAYEQYF.

V gene TRBV27 combines with J gene TRBJ2-2, with TRBD2 matching 13 bases. The germline gives CDR1 MNHEY, CDR2 SMNVEV (reference sequence). This CDR3 is built from 18 residues. V gave up 5 bases and J gave up 3 bases; unmatched junction bases: 9. CDR3 sequence (DNA): TGTGCCAGCAGTCCCGGACTAGCGGGAGTACTGGACACCGGGGAGCTGTTTTTT. This encodes CASSPGLAGVLDTGELFF.

The chain recombines TRBV5-4 with TRBJ2-7, with 10 positions matching TRBD2. The CDR3 is made up of 18 amino acids. Losses at the gene ends were 3 bases for V and 2 bases for J; bases not matched to a gene: 14. CDR1 SGHNT and CDR2 YYREEE come from the germline V gene (reference sequence). The CDR3 here is CASSYKGASGRAAYEQYF. The CDR3 DNA sequence: TGTGCCAGCAGCTACAAAGGGGCTAGCGGGAGAGCTGCCTACGAGCAGTACTTC.

This clone was seen a handful of times. V is TRBV18 and J is TRBJ1-1, with D unresolved. Trimming pared 3 bases from V and 1 base from J, leaving 15 bases between. CDR1 KGHSH and CDR2 LQKENI come from the germline V gene. This CDR3 spans 16 amino acids. CDR3 sequence: CASSPNGIRWNTEAFF. The CDR3 DNA follows: TGTGCCAGCTCACCGAACGGGATCCGTTGGAACACTGAAGCTTTCTTT.